This T cell receptor beta chain was sequenced in a study of T cells in localized non-small cell lung cancer. Study outcomes and limitations: In the blood, greater T cell density corresponded to longer overall survival. Uninvolved adjacent lung had higher T cell clonality than tumor and all other tissues.

With respect to this clone: Its antigen is unknown.

The data were produced by immunoSEQ multiplex PCR, yet TCRdb's version contains in-frame clones alone and is incomplete. This table has tens of thousands of clones, around 90% appearing once. The sequence derives from a man aged 40 to 70 with stage I squamous cell lung carcinoma. Here the sequenced sample was peripheral blood, taken before any cancer treatment.

DNA for the CDR3: TGTGCCAGCAATCAGGGGCGGGGAGCTTTCTTT. It translates to CASNQGRGAFF. The V and J genes are TRBV6-1 and TRBJ1-1, with a tentative D call TRBD1 (6 bases). Trimming removed 7 bases from V and 10 bases from J, with 13 bases in between. Germline CDR1 is MNHNS and CDR2 is SASEGT. The CDR3 consists of 11 residues.